Listed here are 7 T cell receptor beta chains from one sample, sequenced in a study of T-cell reconstitution after alpha-beta-depleted transplantation in children (dated by TCRdb to about 2016). The library was produced with PCR. The listed sequencing device is Illumina HiSeq 2500. TCR library preparation used molecular barcoding, with unique molecular identifiers applied to normalize quantification of the TCRbeta repertoire. The raw public reads went through TCRdb reprocessing: fastp at Q25, MiXCR clone calling, in-frame beta chains kept. Entries are consolidated by CDR3 protein sequence, retaining the most common genes and DNA. Recorded for this sample are more than 150,000 distinct CDR3 sequences; roughly 15% of them occurred a single time. The top ten clones comprise less than 15% of the sample. The specimen comprised PBMCs from the stem cell graft donor, sampled from the stem cell graft. The receptors here all came from a human donor who donated a stem cell graft to a child with acute lymphoblastic leukemia.

To note about this clonotype: A much larger clone lies a single base off, so this may be a read error. The rearrangement links TRBV3-1 to TRBJ1-5; D not resolved. The CDR3 consists of 13 residues. V lost 2 bases to trimming and J lost 9 bases, with 11 bases between them. Germline CDR1 reads LGHDT; CDR2 reads YNNKEL (reference sequence). CDR3 in DNA: TGTGCCAGCAGCCAACATAGTTCCACGCCCCAGCATTTT. It encodes CASSQHSSTPQHF.

This clonotype has at least ten counts. The chain joins TRBV29-1 to TRBJ1-5; D gene unclear. CDR1 and CDR2 (germline): SQVTM, ANQGSEA. This CDR3 contains 13 residues. V was cut by 4 bases and J by 5 bases, with 12 bases left in between. The CDR3 DNA reads as TGCAGCGTTGGATCAACACGGGATCAGCCCCAGCATTTT. It yields the protein CSVGSTRDQPQHF.

This clonotype was seen many times. The V gene is TRBV29-1, the J gene TRBJ1-5; D gene unclear. V lost 7 bases and J 3 bases, leaving 13 bases between the germline ends. CDR3 length: 13 amino acids. Looked up from germline, CDR1 is SQVTM and CDR2 is ANQGSEA. CDR3 nucleotide sequence: TGCAGCGCCTGGGCTGGGAACAATCAGCCCCAGCATTTT. Its translation: CSAWAGNNQPQHF.

This clonotype was recorded a few times. This rearrangement joins TRBV10-3 to TRBJ2-2; the D is unclear. CDR3 length equals 14 residues. The germline V gene encodes CDR1 ENHRY and CDR2 SYGVKD. The CDR3, as DNA: TGTGCTATCCTGGTCAGAGCGAACACCGGGGAGCTGTTTTTT. Translating it yields CAILVRANTGELFF.

This clonotype was observed a few times. The gene calls are TRBV24-1 and TRBJ2-5; 11 bases are shared with TRBD1. V lost 4 bases and J lost 2; bases outside the gene matches: 8. The length of the CDR3 is 17 residues. The germline V gene has CDR1 KGHDR and CDR2 SFDVKD. The CDR3 spells CATSDPNRDRGQETQYF. The CDR3 coding sequence is TGTGCCACCAGTGACCCCAACCGGGACAGGGGGCAAGAGACCCAGTACTTC.

This clonotype has a count of ten or more. The DNA for the CDR3 is TGTGCCATCAGTGGAGGTGGGGCTAGCGCCTACGAGCAGTACTTC. Encoded protein: CAISGGGASAYEQYF. J is TRBJ2-7 and V is TRBV10-3; D might be TRBD2 (6 bases). Looked up from germline, CDR1 is ENHRY and CDR2 is SYGVKD. This CDR3 has 15 amino acids. Between the trimmed V and J ends, which lost 4 bases and 2 bases, there was a span of 15 bases.

This clonotype was observed at least ten times. The chain is built from TRBV10-3 and TRBJ1-3; no definite D call. The CDR3 has 11 residues. Trimming shortened V by 4 bases and J by 5 bases, and 3 bases separated the two germline ends. Per germline, CDR1 ENHRY and CDR2 SYGVKD. In nucleotides, the CDR3 is TGTGCCATCAGTGCTAGAAACACCATATATTTT. Amino acids: CAISARNTIYF.